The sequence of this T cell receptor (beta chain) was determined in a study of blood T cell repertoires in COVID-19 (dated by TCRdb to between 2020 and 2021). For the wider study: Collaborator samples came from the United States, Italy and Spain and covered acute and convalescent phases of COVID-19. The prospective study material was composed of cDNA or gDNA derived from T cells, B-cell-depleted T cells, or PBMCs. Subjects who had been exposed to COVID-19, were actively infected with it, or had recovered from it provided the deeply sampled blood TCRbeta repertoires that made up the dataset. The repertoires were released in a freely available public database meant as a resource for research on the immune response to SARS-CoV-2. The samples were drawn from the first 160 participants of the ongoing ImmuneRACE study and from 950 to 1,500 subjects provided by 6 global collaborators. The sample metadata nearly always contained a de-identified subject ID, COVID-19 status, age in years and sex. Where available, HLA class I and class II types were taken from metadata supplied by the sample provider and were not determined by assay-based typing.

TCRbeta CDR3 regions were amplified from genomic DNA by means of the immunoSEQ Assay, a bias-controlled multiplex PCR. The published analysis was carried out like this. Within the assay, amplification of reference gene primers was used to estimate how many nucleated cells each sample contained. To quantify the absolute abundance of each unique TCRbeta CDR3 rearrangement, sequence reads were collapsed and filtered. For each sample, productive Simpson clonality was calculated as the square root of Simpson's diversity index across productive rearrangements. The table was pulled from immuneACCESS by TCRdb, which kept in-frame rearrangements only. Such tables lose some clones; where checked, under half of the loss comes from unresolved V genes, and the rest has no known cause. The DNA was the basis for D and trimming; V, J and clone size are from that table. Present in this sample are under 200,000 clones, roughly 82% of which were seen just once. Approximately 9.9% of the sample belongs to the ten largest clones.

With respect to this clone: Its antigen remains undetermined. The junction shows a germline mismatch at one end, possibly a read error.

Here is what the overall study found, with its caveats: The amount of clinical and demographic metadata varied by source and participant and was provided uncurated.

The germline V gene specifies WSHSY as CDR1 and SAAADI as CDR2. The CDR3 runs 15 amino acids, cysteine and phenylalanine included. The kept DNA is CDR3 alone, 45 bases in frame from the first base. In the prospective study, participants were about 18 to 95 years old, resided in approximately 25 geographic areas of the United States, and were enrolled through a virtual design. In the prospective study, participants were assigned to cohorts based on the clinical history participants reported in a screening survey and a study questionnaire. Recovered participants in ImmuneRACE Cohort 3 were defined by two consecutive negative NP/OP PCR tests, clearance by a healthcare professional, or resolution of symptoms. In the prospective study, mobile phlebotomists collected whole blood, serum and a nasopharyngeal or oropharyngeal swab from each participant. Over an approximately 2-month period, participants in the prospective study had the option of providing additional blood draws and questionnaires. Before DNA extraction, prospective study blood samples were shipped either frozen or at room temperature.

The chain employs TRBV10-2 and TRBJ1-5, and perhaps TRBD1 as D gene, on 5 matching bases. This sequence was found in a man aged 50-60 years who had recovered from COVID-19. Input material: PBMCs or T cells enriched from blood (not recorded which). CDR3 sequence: CASSESERGGETQHF. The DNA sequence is TGCGCCAGCAGCGAGTCGGAGAGGGGAGGAGAGACCCAGCATTTT.